These 32 T cell receptor beta chains were all obtained from the same sample, sequenced in a study of HIV-infected patients and healthy controls. TCRdb called the 5' RACE reads again in MiXCR, with one record for every CDR3 protein. The sample lists under 20,000 distinct CDR3 sequences; about a sixth were seen once. The sequencing input was CD8+ T cells from blood. The receptors were gathered from a human donor in good health.

The CDR3 nucleotides read TGTGCCAGCAGTCCCACAGGGCTTGAAGCTTTCTTT. Translated, it gives CASSPTGLEAFF. This chain uses TRBV6-2 or TRBV6-3 with TRBJ1-1; D is perhaps TRBD1 (6 bases). V was pared by 5 bases and J by 7 bases, with 11 bases between. Germline CDR1 MNHEY, CDR2 SVGEGT. CDR3 length equals 12 residues.

This sequence joins TRBV4-3 and TRBJ2-7, with D tentatively TRBD2 (7 bases). Per germline, CDR1 LGHNA and CDR2 YSLEER. This CDR3 region has 15 residues. V was pared by 1 base and J by 2 bases, with 12 bases between. The CDR3 here is CASSQGYGGPYEQYF. The CDR3 bases are TGCGCCAGCAGCCAAGGCTACGGGGGGCCCTACGAGCAGTACTTC.

V usage is TRBV12-3 or TRBV12-4 and J usage is TRBJ2-3, with 7 nucleotides matching TRBD1. This CDR3 contains 15 residues. Unmatched junction bases numbered 10, after V lost 4 bases and J lost 6 bases. The CDR3 nucleotides read TGTGCCAGCAGTTCACTAGGAGAGGGGGCCGATACGCAGTATTTT. It is translated as CASSSLGEGADTQYF.

This clonotype was detected ten times or more. The rearrangement links TRBV5-4 to TRBJ2-5, with 9 bases matching TRBD2. This CDR3 spans 15 amino acids. Germline CDR1 and CDR2: SGHNT and YYREEE (reference sequence). Trimming cost V 3 bases and J 1 base; bases outside gene matches: 4. The chain's CDR3 is CASSCGGAVQETQYF. CDR3 bases: TGTGCCAGCAGCTGCGGGGGGGCGGTCCAAGAGACCCAGTACTTC.

This clonotype was seen many times. V gene TRBV7-8 combines with J gene TRBJ2-3; 12 bases map to TRBD2. J was trimmed by 2 bases and V by 5 bases; bases with no gene match: 11. CDR1 is SGHVS, CDR2 FQNEAQ, per germline. This CDR3 is built from 18 residues. The CDR3 sequence: CASSIRTSGAIFTDTQYF. In nucleotides, the CDR3 is TGTGCCAGCAGCATCCGGACTAGCGGGGCTATTTTCACAGATACGCAGTATTTT.

This clonotype has a handful of counts. The rearrangement joins TRBV19 to TRBJ1-1; D not certain. Germline V gene sequence: CDR1 LNHDA, CDR2 SQIVND (reference sequence). The CDR3 contains 14 residues. V was trimmed by 3 bases and J by 0 bases, leaving 8 bases between them. This chain's CDR3 is CASSMWEMNTEAFF. The CDR3 coding sequence is TGTGCCAGTAGTATGTGGGAAATGAACACTGAAGCTTTCTTT.

This clonotype showed up many times. V usage is TRBV2 and J usage is TRBJ2-1; 7 nucleotides agree with TRBD1. CDR1 is SNHLY and CDR2 is FYNNEI in the germline V gene. Trimming took 8 bases from V and 10 from J; bases not matched to a gene: 8. This CDR3 has 12 residues. The CDR3 nucleotides read TGTGCCAGCGCTGACCCGGACAGGGAGCAGTTCTTC. It is translated as CASADPDREQFF.

There are many counts of this clonotype. The gene calls are TRBV6-5 and TRBJ2-1, with 10 bases aligning to TRBD2. Germline values: CDR1 MNHEY, CDR2 SVGAGI. CDR3 length: 15 residues. Trimming removed 2 bases from V and 6 bases from J; junction bases left unmatched: 4. CDR3 sequence reads: CASSYQLAGGNEQFF. Here the CDR3 DNA reads TGTGCCAGCAGTTACCAGTTAGCGGGAGGCAATGAGCAGTTCTTC.

The gene calls are TRBV7-9 and TRBJ2-1; 7 nucleotides align to TRBD1. This CDR3 comprises 14 residues. Germline trimming cut 5 bases from V and 4 bases from J; bases unmatched to any gene: 5. CDR1 SEHNR and CDR2 FQNEAQ come from the germline V gene (reference sequence). The chain's CDR3 is CASSKPGQYNEQFF. The CDR3 coding sequence is TGTGCCAGCAGCAAACCGGGACAGTACAATGAGCAGTTCTTC.

CDR3 in amino acids: CASSENTYQPNYEQYF. CDR3 DNA sequence: TGTGCCAGCAGTGAAAACACCTACCAACCAAACTACGAGCAGTACTTC. V usage is TRBV6-1 and J usage is TRBJ2-7, with unresolved D. This CDR3 region has 16 residues. Germline CDR1 and CDR2: MNHNS and SASEGT. V was shortened by 2 bases and J by 3 bases, with 17 bases between the two germline ends.

This clonotype was picked up many times. The V call is TRBV6-2 or TRBV6-3, the J call TRBJ1-5, with TRBD1 as a possible D gene (6 bases). The CDR3 contains 14 residues. With 7 bases removed from V and 5 bases from J, the gap between germline ends came to 15 bases. CDR1 MNHEY and CDR2 SVGEGT come from the germline V gene. CDR3 in amino acids: CASTLSGGYQPQHF. CDR3 sequence (DNA): TGTGCCAGCACGCTGTCCGGGGGCTATCAGCCCCAGCATTTT.

CDR3 in amino acids: CASSQDRAETYEQYF. The CDR3 coding sequence is TGCGCCAGCAGCCAAGATCGTGCGGAAACCTACGAGCAGTACTTC. The V call is TRBV4-3, the J call TRBJ2-7; no clear D. CDR3 size: 15 residues. Trimming left V 0 bases short and J 2 bases short, with 11 bases between. CDR1 is LGHNA, CDR2 YSLEER, per germline.

This clonotype occurred many times. The V and J genes are TRBV14 and TRBJ2-7; D is perhaps TRBD1 (5 bases). The V end lost 3 bases, the J end lost 5 bases, and 5 bases lay between the germline ends. Germline V gene sequence: CDR1 SGHDN, CDR2 FVKESK. This CDR3 comprises 11 residues. The CDR3 spells CASSQGHEQYF. CDR3 bases: TGTGCCAGCAGCCAGGGGCACGAGCAGTACTTC.

This clonotype turned up a few times. The rearrangement joins TRBV28 to TRBJ1-2, with D tentatively TRBD1 (5 bases). CDR3 size: 15 residues. V gave up 6 bases and J gave up 6 bases, with 20 bases separating them. CDR1 and CDR2 (germline): MDHEN, SYDVKM. CDR3 in amino acids: CASRLGSRESDGYTF. CDR3 sequence (DNA): TGTGCCAGCAGACTCGGGTCCAGGGAGTCGGATGGCTACACCTTC.

This clonotype was detected only once. The chain joins TRBV19 to TRBJ1-5; TRBD1 is a possible D gene (6 bases). CDR3 size: 16 residues. V lost 2 bases to trimming and J lost 4 bases, with 15 bases between them. In germline, CDR1 is LNHDA, CDR2 SQIVND (reference sequence). CDR3 nucleotide sequence: TGTGCCAGTAGTATATTTCTCGGGGGGCGGAATCAGCCCCAGCATTTT. Amino acids: CASSIFLGGRNQPQHF. The full variable domain, rest sourced from reference TRBV19 and TRBJ1-5, is DGGITQSPKYLFRKEGQNVTLSCEQNLNHDAMYWYRQDPGQGLRLIYYSQIVNDFQKGDIAEGYSVSREKKESFPLTVTSAQKNPTAFYLCASSIFLGGRNQPQHFGDGTRLSIL.

The table lists this clonotype with a few counts. This chain connects TRBV18 to TRBJ2-1; D is unresolved. CDR1 KGHSH and CDR2 LQKENI come from the germline V gene. This CDR3 has 15 amino acids. The germline V and J ends were trimmed by 6 bases and 2 bases, with 14 bases remaining between them. The CDR3 region has the DNA TGTGCCAGCTCCCCCGTAGGGTACGCCTACAATGAGCAGTTCTTC. The encoded protein is CASSPVGYAYNEQFF.

At least ten counts were recorded for this clonotype. The gene calls are TRBV12-3 or TRBV12-4 and TRBJ2-1, with D possibly matching TRBD2 (6 bases). Trimming removed 6 bases from V and 10 bases from J, with 13 bases in between. The CDR3 sequence is 12 residues long. The CDR3 loop is CASSPRSGEQFF. The DNA for the CDR3 is TGTGCCAGCAGCCCAAGGAGCGGGGAGCAGTTCTTC.

The sample holds a few counts of this clonotype. V is TRBV5-6 and J is TRBJ1-5, with TRBD1 as a possible D gene (6 bases). Germline-derived CDR1 and CDR2 are SGHDT and YYEEEE. Deletions cut 0 bases from V and 6 bases from J, with 16 bases between. The CDR3 runs to 16 residues. CDR3 bases: TGTGCCAGCAGCTTGGTTCGGGGGCGAGAAGTTCAGCCCCAGCATTTT. Protein sequence: CASSLVRGREVQPQHF.

This sequence joins TRBV6-4 and TRBJ2-3; D is ambiguous. V lost 2 bases, J lost 6 bases, and 12 bases lay in between. The length of the CDR3 is 14 residues. Germline-derived CDR1 and CDR2 are MRHNA and SNTAGT. CDR3 region: CASSDAGSADTQYF. CDR3 DNA sequence: TGTGCCAGCAGTGACGCCGGGTCCGCCGATACGCAGTATTTT.

This clonotype has more than one count but fewer than ten. This chain uses TRBV5-6 with TRBJ1-2, with D tentatively TRBD1 (5 bases). The CDR3 is 17 residues long. Between the trimmed V and J ends, which lost 4 bases and 3 bases, there was a span of 22 bases. The germline V gene has CDR1 SGHDT and CDR2 YYEEEE. The CDR3: CASSPGRPIVTDYGYTF. CDR3 DNA sequence: TGTGCCAGCAGCCCGGGACGGCCCATCGTGACTGACTATGGCTACACCTTC.

This clonotype was counted a few times. The rearrangement joins TRBV20-1 to TRBJ1-5; D remains unclear. This CDR3 spans 13 amino acids. V was clipped by 7 bases and J by 4 bases, with 14 bases between them. Germline V gene lookup returns CDR1 DFQATT and CDR2 SNEGSKA (reference sequence). CDR3 in amino acids: CSVRPPQNQPQHF. The CDR3, as DNA: TGCAGTGTAAGGCCACCCCAAAATCAGCCCCAGCATTTT.

There are many counts of this clonotype. V and J are TRBV11-2 and TRBJ2-3; D is possibly TRBD1 (5 bases). This CDR3 contains 17 residues. Germline lookup yields CDR1 SGHAT and CDR2 FQNNGV. V lost 1 base to trimming and J lost 0 bases, with 14 bases between them. CDR3 DNA: TGTGCCAGCAGCTTAGGGGCGACAGTAACTAGCACAGATACGCAGTATTTT. Amino acid sequence: CASSLGATVTSTDTQYF.

CDR3 region: CSARDTRLAVASSYNEQFF. Here the CDR3 DNA reads TGCAGTGCTAGAGATACCCGACTAGCGGTAGCAAGCTCCTACAATGAGCAGTTCTTC. The V call is TRBV20-1, the J call TRBJ2-1, with 9 positions matching TRBD2. Trimming removed 0 bases from V and 0 bases from J; junction bases left unmatched: 12. The CDR3 spans 19 residues. Germline lookup yields CDR1 DFQATT and CDR2 SNEGSKA (reference sequence).

The sample holds many counts of this clonotype. The chain carries TRBV4-3 and TRBJ2-3, with D perhaps matching TRBD1 or TRBD2 (6 bases each). In germline, CDR1 is LGHNA, CDR2 YSLEER. The CDR3 is 16 amino acids. V lost 0 bases and J 3 bases, leaving 13 bases between the germline ends. CDR3 bases: TGCGCCAGCAGCCAAGAGGAGAGGGGGGCAACAGATACGCAGTATTTT. The encoded protein is CASSQEERGATDTQYF.

There are many counts of this clonotype. V gene TRBV20-1 combines with J gene TRBJ2-1; possible D gene TRBD2, 6 bases. V lost 6 bases and J 1 base, leaving 13 bases between the germline ends. The CDR3 contains 14 residues. Germline V gives CDR1 DFQATT, CDR2 SNEGSKA (reference sequence). CDR3 residues: CSARDFRSYNEQFF. For the CDR3, the DNA is TGCAGTGCCAGGGACTTCCGTTCCTACAATGAGCAGTTCTTC.

The sample holds a few counts of this clonotype. This chain links TRBV19 with TRBJ1-5, with D possibly TRBD1 on 6 matching bases. Germline-derived CDR1 and CDR2 are LNHDA and SQIVND (reference sequence). This CDR3 has 14 residues. Trimming removed 4 bases at V and 5 bases at J, with 12 bases between. CDR3 sequence reads: CASSKTGPYQPQHF. Here the CDR3 DNA reads TGTGCCAGTAGTAAGACAGGCCCATATCAGCCCCAGCATTTT.

V usage is TRBV20-1 and J usage is TRBJ2-5; D assignment may be TRBD1 or TRBD2 (5 bases each). V lost 3 bases and J 1 base, leaving 15 bases between the germline ends. CDR3 size: 15 residues. Germline-derived CDR1 and CDR2 are DFQATT and SNEGSKA (reference sequence). The CDR3 loop is CSARGLGVPQETQYF. CDR3 coding DNA: TGCAGTGCTAGGGGTCTGGGGGTCCCCCAAGAGACCCAGTACTTC.

The chain uses TRBV27 and TRBJ2-7; a weak D match, TRBD1 (5 bases). This CDR3 is built from 13 residues. Germline CDR1 and CDR2: MNHEY and SMNVEV (reference sequence). The V and J ends lost 3 bases and 2 bases respectively, with 8 bases between them. CDR3 sequence: CASSLSTAYEQYF. CDR3 coding DNA: TGTGCCAGCAGTTTGTCGACAGCCTACGAGCAGTACTTC.

This clonotype has ten or more counts. The V call is TRBV28, the J call TRBJ2-7, with D possibly being TRBD1 or TRBD2 (7 bases each). The length of the CDR3 is 13 residues. Germline V gene sequence: CDR1 MDHEN, CDR2 SYDVKM. V dropped 1 base and J dropped 6 bases, with 10 bases sitting between them. CDR3 DNA sequence: TGTGCCAGCAGTTTATTCAGGGGGGGCGAGCAGTACTTC. It codes for CASSLFRGGEQYF.

This clonotype occurred a few times. V gene TRBV28 combines with J gene TRBJ2-5, with D possibly matching TRBD1 (5 bases). This CDR3 region has 14 residues. Germline CDR1 MDHEN, CDR2 SYDVKM. Trimming took off 5 bases at V and 3 bases at J, with 13 bases between the two ends. CDR3 DNA: TGTGCCAGCAGTCCAAGACAGTACAAAGAGACCCAGTACTTC. This codes for CASSPRQYKETQYF.

This clonotype was recorded many times. The chain couples TRBV4-3 to TRBJ1-1, with D possibly TRBD1 on 6 matching bases. Germline loops: CDR1 LGHNA, CDR2 YSLEER. The CDR3 is 16 amino acids. V lost 0 bases, J lost 1 base, and 12 bases lay in between. CDR3 amino acids: CASSQDSFRGNTEAFF. CDR3 coding DNA: TGCGCCAGCAGCCAAGATAGTTTCAGGGGGAACACTGAAGCTTTCTTT.

This clonotype came up many times. The J gene is TRBJ2-7, the V gene TRBV4-2; D is possibly TRBD1 or TRBD2 (5 bases each). The V gene's germline CDR1 is LGHNA and CDR2 YNFKEQ. V was cut by 2 bases and J by 4 bases, with 21 bases left in between. This CDR3 is 17 amino acids long. This chain's CDR3 is CASSQRIPGTVGYEQYF. CDR3 in DNA: TGTGCCAGCAGCCAACGGATCCCCGGGACGGTTGGGTACGAGCAGTACTTC.